The entry below gives a single T cell receptor beta chain sequence along with its context. The sample comes from a study of preoperative IRX-2 immunotherapy in early breast cancer. Treatment given: preoperative locoregional IRX-2 cytokine immunotherapy. Patients received preoperative, locoregional IRX-2 cytokine immunotherapy in a phase Ib study. The protocol was immunoSEQ multiplex PCR, while the TCRdb copy is restricted to in-frame clones and leaves out a portion. The sample shows 75,000 to 100,000 clones, 86% of them seen only once. The TCR originated in a human donor with breast cancer. The sequencing used tumor tissue, collected after IRX-2 immunotherapy.

The CDR3 loop is CASSSHSGVSTDTQYF. CDR3 in DNA: TGTGCCAGCAGCTCTCATAGCGGGGTTAGCACAGATACGCAGTATTTT. The V and J genes are TRBV7-8 and TRBJ2-3; 8 bases are shared with TRBD2. CDR3 size: 16 residues. Germline CDR1 SGHVS, CDR2 FQNEAQ. V lost 4 bases to trimming and J lost 0 bases; unmatched junction nucleotides: 6.